This record concerns one TCR beta chain sequence. What it recognizes is unknown. The record originates from a study of Ad26.COV2.S vaccination and SARS-CoV-2 variants. Broader study findings: People who got the vaccine had more spike-specific TCR breadth than people who got placebo. Participants given vaccine showed non-spike TCR breadth similar to that of placebo recipients. Substantial post-vaccination breadth of spike-specific CD8+ and CD4+ T cell responses was reported.

Indicated treatment: about 20 received Ad26.COV2.S at low or high dose, single or two shots; roughly five received placebo; per-sample allocation not given. The samples were gathered on day 63 after the first injection of vaccine or placebo. Wuhan-strain SARS-CoV-2 spike was expressed by the Ad26 vector that made up the vaccine. Method: immunoSEQ multiplex PCR; TCRdb's copy keeps in-frame clones and lacks some. The sample has hundreds of thousands of clones, about 87% seen once; the top ten hold under 4%. Trimming cost V 0 bases and J 6 bases; bases outside gene matches: 3. The V gene's germline CDR1 is SGHRS and CDR2 YFSETQ. The CDR3 consists of 15 residues.

The sequencing used peripheral blood, collected in a trial of Ad26.COV2.S vaccine versus placebo. The rearrangement joins TRBV5-1 to TRBJ2-3, with TRBD1 matching 11 bases. This TCR came from a person aged 18-60 years who received the Ad26.COV2.S COVID-19 vaccine or a placebo. The CDR3 bases are TGCGCCAGCAGCTTGGATGGACAGGGGGCGGATACGCAGTATTTT. Translation: CASSLDGQGADTQYF.